This T cell receptor (beta chain) was obtained from a study of blood T cell repertoires in COVID-19. TCRdb keeps only in-frame clones here, not all; method: immunoSEQ multiplex PCR. The data show a few hundred thousand clones, with around 87% seen just once and around 4.3% held by the top ten. Across roughly 25 US areas, participants ranged in age from about 18 to 90 years. Each participant's cohort was designated according to participant-reported clinical history. This TCR was sampled from a young woman with acute COVID-19. Sequencing used PBMCs or T cells enriched from blood (not recorded which).

The CDR3 sequence: CASSQDLDSGTYEQYF. The CDR3 bases are TGTGCCAGCAGCCAAGATTTGGATAGCGGAACCTACGAGCAGTACTTC. This sequence joins TRBV4-2 and TRBJ2-7; the D gene is possibly TRBD2 (6 bases). Trimming removed 0 bases from V and 2 bases from J, with 14 bases in between. From germline, CDR1 is LGHNA and CDR2 YNFKEQ. The length of the CDR3 is 16 residues.